Sequencing of this T cell receptor (beta chain) was carried out in a study of T cells expressing NK-cell markers. As for the study in general: The study drew TCR beta repertoires from sorted CD3+CD56+NKG2C+, CD3+CD56+NKG2C- and CD3+CD56-NKG2C+ T cells. Study-level points and caveats: The same clonotypes also predominated in the CD3+CD56-NKG2C+ fraction of four donors. Top CD8+ clonotypes included the dominant CD3+CD56+NKG2C+ clonotypes in 5 or 6 donors.

With regard to this clonotype: Its antigen remains unknown.

TCR beta libraries carry UMIs added by 5'RACE template switching. TCRdb processed the 5' RACE reads again and assigns one entry to each CDR3 protein, with no DNA. The sample data list 150,000 to 200,000 distinct CDR3 sequences. Germline CDR1 is SGHDN and CDR2 is FVKESK. This CDR3 contains 16 residues. The clonotype was recovered from a woman between 18 and 70 years old in good health. Sequenced sample: blood T cells: a sorted CD56 or NKG2C T cell subset, CD4+ or CD8+ T cells, or bulk PBMC T cells (not recorded which). This chain joins TRBV14 and TRBJ2-3. This chain's CDR3 is CASSQGRETSTDTQYF.